The sequence of this T cell receptor beta chain was determined in a study of blood T cell repertoires in COVID-19. Authors' methods: By means of reference gene primer amplification, nucleated cell counts were estimated. The repertoire was sequenced with immunoSEQ multiplex PCR; TCRdb's copy has only in-frame clones and lacks some. V, J and clone size reflect that table, while D and trimming were determined from the DNA. The table lists over 120,000 clones, just over 85% of them singletons. Participant reports of clinical history set cohort assignment. The receptor comes from a middle-aged man who had recovered from COVID-19. Sequencing was performed on PBMCs or T cells enriched from blood (not recorded which).

The CDR3 DNA is TGTGCCAGCAGCTTAGCTAGCGGGATCACCGGGGAGCTGTTTTTT. Translating gives CASSLASGITGELFF. The chain combines TRBV7-3 with TRBJ2-2; 9 bases are a match to TRBD2. The CDR3 loop spans 15 amino acids. Germline-derived CDR1 and CDR2 are SGHTA and FQGTGA. Trimming took 2 bases from V and 4 from J; bases not matched to a gene: 2.